These 22 T cell receptor beta chains share one sample of origin, sequenced in a study of glioma-infiltrating T cells. Amplification of TCR alpha and beta CDR3 regions from RNA used iRepertoire nested multiplex PCR. TCRdb ran MiXCR on the multiplex PCR reads and lists one entry per CDR3 protein. Seen here are 150,000 to 200,000 distinct CDR3 sequences, roughly 45% observed once, and the top ten hold 5% to 5.5%. The specimen sequenced was glioma tissue, nonneoplastic brain tissue, or PBMCs (not recorded which). The source of these receptors is a human donor with low-grade glioma or glioblastoma, undergoing nonglioma brain surgery, or in good health (not recorded which).

This chain uses TRBV28 with TRBJ2-1, with 8 nucleotides matching TRBD1. Germline V gene lookup returns CDR1 MDHEN and CDR2 SYDVKM. The CDR3 runs 18 residues. V shed 9 bases, J shed 0 bases, and the junction held 16 bases outside the gene matches. The chain's CDR3 is CARSPAKTGAPSYNEQFF. DNA of the CDR3: TGTGCCAGAAGTCCCGCTAAGACAGGGGCACCCTCCTACAATGAGCAGTTCTTC.

CDR3 nucleotides: TGTGCCAGCAGCTTTTCGGGGGTTAATGAAAAACTGTTTTTT. This codes for CASSFSGVNEKLFF. The chain joins TRBV7-9 to TRBJ1-4; perhaps TRBD1 as D (5 bases). Trimming stripped 3 bases from V and 4 bases from J, with 9 bases between. Germline V lookup: CDR1 SEHNR, CDR2 FQNEAQ (reference sequence). This CDR3 has 14 amino acids.

In its sample, this clonotype was seen a few times. CDR3 bases: TGTGCCAGCAGTGAAAGAGACAGGAGCTCCTACAATGAGCAGTTCTTC. Translation gives CASSERDRSSYNEQFF. The genes are TRBV2 and TRBJ2-1, with a weak D call TRBD1 (6 bases). The CDR3 sequence is 16 residues long. Trimming left V 2 bases short and J 0 bases short, with 11 bases between. Per the germline V gene, CDR1 is SNHLY and CDR2 is FYNNEI.

In the case of this clonotype: A read error may be the cause here, since a much bigger clone is one base away. The chain carries TRBV20-1 and TRBJ1-4, with D possibly matching TRBD1 (6 bases). Germline values: CDR1 DFQATT, CDR2 SNEGSKA (reference sequence). CDR3 size: 12 residues. The CDR3 region is CSAEDSREKLLF. The CDR3 DNA reads TGCAGTGCCGAGGACAGCCGAGAAAAACTGTTATTT.

This clonotype came up many times. The V and J genes are TRBV7-9 and TRBJ2-1; 10 bases align to TRBD2. With 2 bases clipped from V and 8 bases from J, the junction kept 6 bases outside the gene matches. The CDR3 sequence is 15 residues long. The V gene's germline CDR1 is SEHNR and CDR2 FQNEAQ (reference sequence). The CDR3 spells CASSLSTGTSDEQFF. The CDR3 DNA sequence: TGTGCCAGCAGCTTATCGACCGGGACTAGCGATGAGCAGTTCTTC.

This clonotype has a count of ten or more. The chain joins TRBV6-1 to TRBJ1-2; D possibly corresponds to TRBD1 (6 bases). Trimming took 7 bases from V and 3 from J, leaving 18 bases between them. The CDR3 is 15 amino acids. CDR1 and CDR2 (germline): MNHNS, SASEGT. CDR3 nucleotides: TGTGCCAGCATCTCTCCCCAGGGGTTTTACTATGGCTACACCTTC. It is translated as CASISPQGFYYGYTF.

CDR3 DNA sequence: TGCAGCGTTGGTCGGCGAGATCGCAATGAGCAGTTCTTC. Protein: CSVGRRDRNEQFF. The chain couples TRBV29-1 to TRBJ2-1; D not certain. Between the trimmed V and J ends, which lost 4 bases and 6 bases, there was a span of 13 bases. Germline CDR1 reads SQVTM; CDR2 reads ANQGSEA. The CDR3 has 13 residues.

Concerning this clonotype: With a much larger clone just one base away, this may be a read error. The J gene is TRBJ2-7, the V gene TRBV20-1; TRBD1 agrees at 7 bases. The V and J ends lost 7 bases and 2 bases, in that order; junction bases with no gene match: 14. This CDR3 is built from 15 residues. In germline, CDR1 is DFQATT, CDR2 SNEGSKA (reference sequence). CDR3 loop: CSDIKPQGEPYEQYF. The CDR3 bases are TGCAGTGATATTAAACCCCAGGGGGAGCCCTACGAGCAGTACTTC.

This clonotype came up many times. The rearrangement joins TRBV20-1 to TRBJ2-7, with D uncertain. The germline gives CDR1 DFQATT, CDR2 SNEGSKA (reference sequence). This CDR3 has 11 amino acids. V was trimmed by 3 bases and J by 6 bases, leaving 9 bases between them. Here the CDR3 reads CSASTVTEQYF. CDR3 nucleotides: TGCAGTGCTAGTACCGTCACCGAGCAGTACTTC.

This clonotype has only a few counts. The chain employs TRBV5-1 and TRBJ2-1; perhaps D is TRBD1 or TRBD2 (5 bases each). The CDR3 is made up of 13 amino acids. V shed 4 bases and J shed 9 bases, with 14 bases lying between them. CDR1 SGHRS and CDR2 YFSETQ come from the germline V gene. The CDR3 DNA sequence: TGCGCCAGCAGCCTGGGACCGACAATTGAGCAGTTCTTC. It translates to CASSLGPTIEQFF. Filled out from reference TRBV5-1 and TRBJ2-1, the complete variable domain reads KAGVTQTPRYLIKTRGQQVTLSCSPISGHRSVSWYQQTPGQGLQFLFEYFSETQRNKGNFPGRFSGRQFSNSRSEMNVSTLELGDSALYLCASSLGPTIEQFFGPGTRLTVL.

Many counts were recorded for this clonotype. CDR3 residues: CASSLASGRDEQFF. The CDR3 DNA follows: TGTGCCAGCAGCTTGGCTAGCGGGAGGGATGAGCAGTTCTTC. The V and J genes are TRBV7-3 and TRBJ2-1; 12 nucleotides match TRBD2. The germline CDR1 and CDR2 sequences are SGHTA and FQGTGA. V shed 3 bases, J shed 8 bases, and the junction held 2 bases outside the gene matches. The CDR3 has 14 residues.

The chain couples TRBV27 to TRBJ1-5; D remains ambiguous. CDR3 size: 15 residues. CDR1 MNHEY and CDR2 SMNVEV come from the germline V gene (reference sequence). V lost 5 bases and J lost 0, with 11 bases in between. CDR3 DNA: TGTGCCAGCAGTAAGGAGAGATCTAGCAATCAGCCCCAGCATTTT. The encoded protein is CASSKERSSNQPQHF.

This clonotype was counted ten times or more. The chain couples TRBV6-1 to TRBJ1-5, with D possibly TRBD1 on 5 matching bases. Trimming removed 4 bases at V and 1 base at J, with 11 bases between. Germline CDR1 and CDR2: MNHNS and SASEGT. This CDR3 is built from 15 residues. The DNA of the CDR3 is TGTGCCAGCAGTGGTATCGGGGGAAGCAATCAGCCCCAGCATTTT. Protein product: CASSGIGGSNQPQHF.

J is TRBJ2-1 and V is TRBV20-1; D might be TRBD1 (6 bases). CDR3 size: 12 residues. The germline gives CDR1 DFQATT, CDR2 SNEGSKA (reference sequence). Trimming pared 6 bases from V and 8 bases from J, leaving 14 bases between. This chain's CDR3 is CSAERGIHEQFF. Here the CDR3 DNA reads TGCAGTGCCGAAAGGGGGATACATGAGCAGTTCTTC.

The chain links TRBV19 to TRBJ1-2; a possible D gene is TRBD1 (5 bases). The CDR3 sequence is 17 residues long. The germline CDR1 and CDR2 sequences are LNHDA and SQIVND (reference sequence). V dropped 5 bases and J dropped 2 bases, with 21 bases sitting between them. CDR3 nucleotide sequence: TGTGCCAGTAGTCCCACCCTGCTCGCCCGGGGGAACTATGGCTACACCTTC. It translates to CASSPTLLARGNYGYTF.

This clonotype was detected only once. Given a much more abundant clone one base away, this may be a read error. The chain carries TRBV2 and TRBJ2-3; possibly TRBD1 for D (6 bases). The ends were cut back, 5 bases at V and 5 bases at J, with 11 bases in the middle. This CDR3 contains 13 residues. Germline CDR1 reads SNHLY; CDR2 reads FYNNEI. Here the CDR3 DNA reads TGTGCCAGCAGTCCTGACAGGATAGATACGCAGTATTTT. It specifies CASSPDRIDTQYF.

This clonotype was seen more than once but under ten times. The rearrangement uses TRBV13 and TRBJ2-7; possibly TRBD2 for D (6 bases). Per germline, CDR1 PRHDT and CDR2 FYEKMQ (reference sequence). With 3 bases removed from V and 1 base from J, the gap between germline ends came to 13 bases. The CDR3 totals 15 residues. In nucleotides, the CDR3 is TGTGCCAGCAGCTTCAGGGAGGCCCCTTCCTACGAGCAGTACTTC. This translates into CASSFREAPSYEQYF.

The genes are TRBV7-9 and TRBJ2-7; D is ambiguous. The CDR3 runs 15 residues. From germline, CDR1 is SEHNR and CDR2 FQNEAQ (reference sequence). V lost 5 bases and J lost 2, with 16 bases in between. Here the CDR3 DNA reads TGTGCCAGCAGCCCCTCCGATAGATTAACCTACGAGCAGTACTTC. This gives the protein CASSPSDRLTYEQYF.

The rearrangement uses TRBV19 and TRBJ1-1; 8 bases line up with TRBD1. The CDR3 has 13 amino acids. Germline values: CDR1 LNHDA, CDR2 SQIVND (reference sequence). The V gene end was trimmed by 4 bases and the J gene end by 11 bases; junction bases not matched to a gene: 9. For the CDR3, the DNA is TGTGCCAGTAGTACAACGACAGGGGACGGTGCTTTCTTT. This sequence encodes CASSTTTGDGAFF.

Note on this clonotype: This may stem from a read error, because a much larger clone lies one nucleotide away. This chain joins TRBV19 and TRBJ1-1, with a weak D call TRBD1 (5 bases). This CDR3 comprises 13 residues. CDR1 is LNHDA, CDR2 SQIVND, per germline (reference sequence). CDR3 amino acids: CASSKGLDTEALF. The DNA of the CDR3 is TGTGCCAGTAGTAAGGGGTTGGACACTGAAGCTTTATTT.

Details on this clonotype: Compared with germline, one end of the junction differs, possibly owing to a read error. The chain employs TRBV11-2 and TRBJ2-5; D remains unclear. The CDR3 contains 13 residues. The germline CDR1 and CDR2 sequences are SGHAT and FQNNGV. The CDR3 DNA follows: TGTGCCAGCAGCTTAATCGGCCAAGAGACCGAGTACTTC. It codes for CASSLIGQETEYF.

About this clonotype itself: Just one base apart from a much larger clone, this may be a read error. The rearrangement uses TRBV15 and TRBJ2-2, with D maybe TRBD2 (6 bases). Germline CDR1 reads LNHNV; CDR2 reads YYDKDF (reference sequence). CDR3 length: 15 amino acids. The CDR3 DNA follows: TGTGCCACCAGCGGAGATCTCGGGGGAAGCGGGGAGCTGTTTTTT. This encodes CATSGDLGGSGELFF.